These T cell receptor beta chains were read from a single sample in a study of blood T cell repertoires in COVID-19. The protocol was immunoSEQ multiplex PCR, while the TCRdb copy is restricted to in-frame clones and leaves out a portion. The table has fewer than 700,000 clones, roughly nine tenths seen once; the top ten hold roughly 7.4%. The sample consisted of peripheral blood. The receptors shown here come from a woman aged 45-65 years with COVID-19, enrolled during active disease. Each CDR3 is given without its conserved first and last residue.

j_call v_call cdr3_aa
TRBJ2-4 TRBV27 ASSIGQRDIQY
TRBJ2-3 TRBV27 ASSRSGASTDTQY
TRBJ1-2 TRBV30 ASQRGNGYT
TRBJ1-2 TRBV28 ASSLSGSLRWGYT
TRBJ2-7 TRBV6-5 ASSWGSSYEQY
TRBJ2-2 TRBV3-1/TRBV3-2 ASSLRLESGELF
TRBJ2-5 TRBV6-5 ASSKLQASWETQY
TRBJ1-1 TRBV19 ASSRVLGGRNTEAF
TRBJ2-4 TRBV3-1/TRBV3-2 ASSQDWSIQY
TRBJ1-1 TRBV29-1 SVGPTGGTEAF
TRBJ2-7 TRBV19 ASSYGQGIYEQY
TRBJ2-1 TRBV2 ASSIAGVLSSYNEQF
TRBJ1-1 TRBV19 ASRDRGNTEAF
TRBJ2-3 TRBV5-1 ASSLGTTDTQY
TRBJ1-1 TRBV5-1 ASSLANRNTEAF
TRBJ2-2 TRBV5-1 ASSLAAGGPPGELF
TRBJ2-1 TRBV3-1/TRBV3-2 ASSPRDNEQF
TRBJ1-2 TRBV12-3/TRBV12-4 ASTRQEEWGYT
TRBJ1-2 TRBV27 ASSFRREAGYT
TRBJ2-7 TRBV7-9 ASSSDRFSSYEQY
TRBJ2-5 TRBV27 ASSLSQTSGEETQY
TRBJ1-2 TRBV6-1 ASSESGRERT
TRBJ2-7 TRBV30 AWSPRLAGLEQY
TRBJ1-1 TRBV7-6 ASSLDLRSEAF
TRBJ2-7 TRBV10-1 ASSAGTGSGEQY
TRBJ1-5 TRBV21-1 ASSKVSNQPQH
TRBJ1-1 TRBV29-1 SVELSGWQAF
TRBJ2-7 TRBV6-6 ASRETGEGVYEQY
TRBJ1-2 TRBV6-5 ASSSTGKGNYGYT
TRBJ2-2 TRBV6-6 ASSYPSGELF
TRBJ1-5 TRBV27 ASKVVGTGGQPQH
TRBJ1-2 TRBV5-6 ASSPGWGESWDGYT
TRBJ1-4 TRBV7-2 ASNPGTGRPVRGKLF
TRBJ2-2 TRBV19 ASSIGGTGVGELF
TRBJ1-2 TRBV3-1/TRBV3-2 ASSSLDGDFYGYT
TRBJ1-1 TRBV5-6 ASVRLAGGTEAF
TRBJ2-7 TRBV10-3 AISDDRDSYEQY
TRBJ1-2 TRBV15 ATSRDSAGPNGYT
TRBJ1-1 TRBV18 ASSPGEGEAF
TRBJ1-2 TRBV19 ASASGTATSNYGYT
TRBJ1-3 TRBV3-1/TRBV3-2 ASSQPSSGNTIY
TRBJ2-7 TRBV19 ASSIVGAGGREQY
TRBJ1-1 TRBV27 ASSFQGAAEAF
TRBJ2-3 TRBV19 ASSPQAGESYTQY
TRBJ1-1 TRBV18 ASSRQEGTEAF
TRBJ2-7 TRBV13 ASSLEDERYEQY
TRBJ2-3 TRBV9 ASSVAEGADTQY
TRBJ1-3 TRBV7-9 ASSSPGAGNTIY
TRBJ1-2 TRBV6-6 ASSSVPGNGYT
TRBJ1-2 TRBV2 ASSPSAGTGGNT
TRBJ1-2 TRBV28 ASSYRDRGNYGYT
TRBJ2-1 TRBV7-2 ASSLGLAGLYNEQF
TRBJ1-1 TRBV5-1 ASSPDRGGMNTEAF
TRBJ2-3 TRBV6-2/TRBV6-3 ASSYSAGGNTDTQY
TRBJ2-7 TRBV15 ATSSGVTYEQY
TRBJ2-1 TRBV6-5 ASRSGNEQF
TRBJ2-7 TRBV19 ASSPSDRVHEQY
TRBJ1-2 TRBV6-7 ASSYSGTGVQGPGGYT
TRBJ1-5 TRBV6-6 ASSYSSTLNQPQH